This TCR beta chain was identified during a study of breast tumors, draining lymph nodes, adjacent tissues. Study observations and caveats: That most tumor T cells come from lymph nodes remained unproven. Most tumor T cells seemingly derive from lymph node, then expand in tumor. Luminal-like breast cancer showed significantly higher tumor–nontumor repertoire similarity than basal-like. Tumor repertoires ranked between lymph nodes and nontumor tissue in diversity, with V and J gene preferences.

The lymph nodes were axillary draining lymph nodes from breast cancer patients. CDR1 and CDR2 from the germline V gene are SQVTM and ANQGSEA. V was pared by 7 bases and J by 5 bases, with 18 bases between. This CDR3 is built from 13 residues. TCRdb called the multiplex PCR reads again in MiXCR, with one record for every CDR3 protein. This sample has 270,000 or so distinct CDR3 sequences, with 30% found just once. Ten or more counts support this clonotype. Its antigen is unidentified. The chain recombines TRBV29-1 with TRBJ2-7; D is unresolved. The clonotype originates from a female donor with breast cancer. Some clones in this sample may be carry-over from other donors' samples. Sequences were obtained from axillary lymph node tissue. CDR3 sequence reads: CSAETPAGNEQYF. The CDR3 bases are TGCAGCGCTGAGACCCCGGCTGGAAACGAGCAGTACTTC.